Presented here are 27 T cell receptor beta chains from one specimen sequenced in a study of T cells in localized non-small cell lung cancer. Only in-frame clones appear in the TCRdb table, and some are missing; sequencing was by immunoSEQ multiplex PCR. The sample contains about 40,000 clones, about 91% of which appear only once. Sequenced here: PBMCs, sampled before any cancer treatment. The source of these receptors is a woman between 35 and 75 years old with stage II lung adenocarcinoma.

The V and J genes are TRBV4-1 and TRBJ2-2; possible D gene TRBD2, 5 bases. V was cut by 1 base and J by 5 bases, with 14 bases left in between. The CDR3 spans 16 residues. Per germline, CDR1 MGHRA and CDR2 YSYEKL. CDR3 protein: CASSQVLEGWTGELFF. DNA for the CDR3: TGCGCCAGCAGCCAAGTCCTAGAGGGATGGACCGGGGAGCTGTTTTTT.

V usage is TRBV14 and J usage is TRBJ1-3, with no clear D. The germline V gene encodes CDR1 SGHDN and CDR2 FVKESK. The germline V and J ends were trimmed by 6 bases and 0 bases, with 15 bases remaining between them. CDR3 size: 16 residues. The CDR3 nucleotides read TGTGCCAGCAGTCGCGGTTCAGCGAGCTCTGGAAACACCATATATTTT. This encodes CASSRGSASSGNTIYF.

This clone counts as medium-sized. The V and J genes are TRBV6-1 and TRBJ1-5; D ambiguous. The CDR3 runs to 11 residues. V was shortened by 5 bases and J by 4 bases, with 3 bases between the two germline ends. CDR1 is MNHNS, CDR2 SASEGT, per germline. The CDR3 DNA sequence: TGTGCCAGCAGTAGTAATCAGCCCCAGCATTTT. Protein sequence: CASSSNQPQHF.

The V gene is TRBV2, the J gene TRBJ2-3; D unclear. CDR3 length equals 11 residues. The germline CDR1 and CDR2 sequences are SNHLY and FYNNEI. V lost 1 base and J lost 8, with 4 bases in between. CDR3 nucleotides: TGTGCCAGCAGTGAAGAAGGTACGCAGTATTTT. It codes for CASSEEGTQYF.

The chain combines TRBV2 with TRBJ1-1; the D is unclear. CDR1 is SNHLY, CDR2 FYNNEI, per germline. The length of the CDR3 is 14 residues. V lost 1 base and J 4 bases, leaving 10 bases between the germline ends. This CDR3 reads CASSEGGIGTEAFF. CDR3 DNA sequence: TGTGCCAGCAGTGAAGGTGGGATTGGCACTGAAGCTTTCTTT.

The chain has TRBV18 and TRBJ1-6, with D possibly being TRBD1 (6 bases). Trimming left V 4 bases short and J 7 bases short, with 17 bases between. CDR1 and CDR2 (germline): KGHSH, LQKENI. The CDR3 is 16 amino acids. CDR3 region: CASSRDWQGTNSPLHF. DNA for the CDR3: TGTGCCAGCTCACGGGATTGGCAGGGGACCAATTCACCCCTCCACTTT.

The chain carries TRBV7-2 and TRBJ1-5, with a weak D call TRBD1 (5 bases). Germline CDR1 is SGHTA and CDR2 is FQGNSA. Deletions cut 4 bases from V and 4 bases from J, with 8 bases between. The CDR3 is 13 amino acids. CDR3 in DNA: TGTGCCAGCAGCTCGGGGACGAATCAGCCCCAGCATTTT. This encodes CASSSGTNQPQHF.

The chain combines TRBV7-9 with TRBJ2-7; D may be TRBD1 or TRBD2 (6 bases each). The V gene's germline CDR1 is SEHNR and CDR2 FQNEAQ (reference sequence). The CDR3 contains 15 residues. The V and J ends lost 5 bases and 7 bases respectively, with 21 bases between them. For the CDR3, the DNA is TGTGCCAGCAGCGTGGCCGGGACACGGGCGGGGGAGCAGTACTTC. This sequence encodes CASSVAGTRAGEQYF.

CDR3 in amino acids: CASSLAQTSGGTDTQYF. The CDR3 nucleotides read TGTGCCAGCAGCTTGGCTCAGACTAGCGGGGGCACAGATACGCAGTATTTT. V gene TRBV5-4 combines with J gene TRBJ2-3; TRBD2 aligns across 11 bases. Unmatched junction bases numbered 4, after V lost 0 bases and J lost 1 base. In germline, CDR1 is SGHNT, CDR2 YYREEE (reference sequence). This CDR3 is built from 17 residues.

The gene calls are TRBV5-1 and TRBJ2-5; possible D gene TRBD1, 5 bases. V was shortened by 4 bases and J by 5 bases, with 18 bases between the two germline ends. Germline assignment: CDR1 SGHRS and CDR2 YFSETQ. This CDR3 is 15 amino acids long. The CDR3 DNA is TGCGCCAGCAGCCGCCTGCCGGGCGCAGGGGAGACCCAGTACTTC. Translated, it gives CASSRLPGAGETQYF.

The genes are TRBV4-2 and TRBJ2-2; 8 bases are shared with TRBD2. CDR3 length: 16 amino acids. V was clipped by 0 bases and J by 6 bases; unmatched bases: 6. Germline lookup yields CDR1 LGHNA and CDR2 YNFKEQ. CDR3 amino acids: CASSQDRTSKAGELFF. The CDR3 DNA sequence: TGTGCCAGCAGCCAAGACAGGACTAGCAAGGCCGGGGAGCTGTTTTTT.

CDR3 in amino acids: CASSSGTGGADTQYF. CDR3 DNA sequence: TGTGCCAGCAGCTCCGGGACAGGGGGCGCGGATACGCAGTATTTT. J is TRBJ2-3 and V is TRBV7-9; the match to TRBD1 covers 12 bases. The J segment lost 6 bases and the V segment lost 4 bases, leaving 5 bases of the junction unmatched. The germline V gene has CDR1 SEHNR and CDR2 FQNEAQ (reference sequence). The CDR3 sequence is 15 residues long. Looking up the rest from reference TRBV7-9 and TRBJ2-3 gives the full variable domain: DTGVSQNPRHKITKRGQNVTFRCDPISEHNRLYWYRQTLGQGPEFLTYFQNEAQLEKSRLLSDRFSAERPKGSFSTLEIQRTEQGDSAMYLCASSSGTGGADTQYFGPGTRLTVL.

The V and J genes are TRBV7-9 and TRBJ1-3, with no clear D. Trimming shortened V by 8 bases and J by 4 bases, and 12 bases separated the two germline ends. The CDR3 spans 13 residues. From germline, CDR1 is SEHNR and CDR2 FQNEAQ (reference sequence). The CDR3 sequence is CASGSGTGNTIYF. CDR3 sequence (DNA): TGTGCCAGCGGATCGGGCACAGGAAACACCATATATTTT.

In nucleotides, the CDR3 is TGTGCCAGCAGTCTCCTGACAGGGGGGAACACTGAAGCTTTCTTT. It translates to CASSLLTGGNTEAFF. The V call is TRBV5-4, the J call TRBJ1-1, with 9 bases matching TRBD1. CDR3 size: 15 residues. CDR1 SGHNT and CDR2 YYREEE come from the germline V gene (reference sequence). With V trimmed by 5 bases and J by 1 base, 6 bases remained unmatched.

The chain combines TRBV7-6 with TRBJ1-4; possibly TRBD1 for D (5 bases). Per the germline V gene, CDR1 is SGHVS and CDR2 is FNYEAQ. This CDR3 is 15 amino acids long. Trimming left V 5 bases short and J 0 bases short, with 10 bases between. The CDR3 is CASSADSATNEKLFF. The CDR3 DNA follows: TGTGCCAGCAGCGCAGACAGTGCAACTAATGAAAAACTGTTTTTT.

The count of this clone is one. V is TRBV28 and J is TRBJ2-5, with D maybe TRBD2 (6 bases). Germline V lookup: CDR1 MDHEN, CDR2 SYDVKM. The CDR3 loop spans 15 amino acids. Trimming removed 3 bases at V and 3 bases at J, with 14 bases between. The CDR3 sequence: CASSFPREVEETQYF. The CDR3 DNA follows: TGTGCCAGCAGTTTCCCGAGGGAGGTGGAAGAGACCCAGTACTTC.

The chain links TRBV27 to TRBJ2-2; TRBD2 matches at 10 bases. The CDR3 loop spans 16 amino acids. The germline V gene has CDR1 MNHEY and CDR2 SMNVEV (reference sequence). Unmatched junction bases numbered 12, after V lost 4 bases and J lost 10 bases. CDR3 sequence reads: CASSSGGAGGPEELFF. As DNA, the CDR3 is TGTGCCAGCAGTTCAGGGGGAGCGGGAGGGCCGGAGGAGCTGTTTTTT.

The chain couples TRBV19 to TRBJ1-1; D gene ambiguous. The CDR3 totals 14 residues. Germline CDR1 and CDR2: LNHDA and SQIVND (reference sequence). The V and J ends lost 6 bases and 5 bases respectively, with 16 bases between them. The CDR3, as DNA: TGTGCCAGTAGCTTTCTGGGGTACGGGACTGAAGCTTTCTTT. Translation gives CASSFLGYGTEAFF.

This chain connects TRBV7-9 to TRBJ1-2, with 9 positions matching TRBD1. Trimming took 4 bases from V and 4 from J; bases not matched to a gene: 7. The CDR3 loop spans 15 amino acids. Germline V lookup: CDR1 SEHNR, CDR2 FQNEAQ (reference sequence). CDR3 in amino acids: CASSSQQGAVYGYTF. CDR3 DNA sequence: TGTGCCAGCAGCTCCCAACAGGGGGCCGTCTATGGCTACACCTTC.

The chain combines TRBV5-4 with TRBJ1-2, with a possible D match to TRBD1 (6 bases). V was cut by 0 bases and J by 2 bases, with 8 bases left in between. From germline, CDR1 is SGHNT and CDR2 YYREEE (reference sequence). The length of the CDR3 is 14 residues. As DNA, the CDR3 is TGTGCCAGCAGCTTGGGTACAGGGAACTATGGCTACACCTTC. Translation gives CASSLGTGNYGYTF.

J is TRBJ1-3 and V is TRBV2; D is unclear. V was pared by 4 bases and J by 0 bases, with 16 bases between. The germline gives CDR1 SNHLY, CDR2 FYNNEI. The CDR3 is 17 residues long. Here the CDR3 DNA reads TGTGCCAGCAGTGTCCACATGACTTGGAGCTCTGGAAACACCATATATTTT. Its translation: CASSVHMTWSSGNTIYF.

J is TRBJ2-1 and V is TRBV5-1, with unresolved D. Trimming removed 4 bases at V and 5 bases at J, with 16 bases between. Germline V gene sequence: CDR1 SGHRS, CDR2 YFSETQ. This CDR3 is 15 amino acids long. The CDR3 DNA is TGCGCCAGCAGCCTGTTGCCGGCAGAGGACAATGAGCAGTTCTTC. Its translation is CASSLLPAEDNEQFF.

The CDR3 coding sequence is TGTGCCAGCAGTCAACCGGGACGGACTGATTATGGCTACACCTTC. Translation: CASSQPGRTDYGYTF. The chain joins TRBV28 to TRBJ1-2, with TRBD1 as a possible D gene (5 bases). Germline-derived CDR1 and CDR2 are MDHEN and SYDVKM. Trimming removed 5 bases from V and 5 bases from J, with 18 bases in between. The CDR3 extends over 15 amino acids.

The rearrangement uses TRBV5-8 and TRBJ2-7; 9 bases line up with TRBD2. This CDR3 region has 14 residues. V lost 4 bases, J lost 1 base, and 3 bases stayed unmatched. CDR1 SGHTS and CDR2 YDEGEE come from the germline V gene. The CDR3 region is CASSRGGASYEQYF. CDR3 nucleotide sequence: TGTGCCAGCAGCCGCGGGGGGGCGTCCTACGAGCAGTACTTC.

This rearrangement joins TRBV19 to TRBJ1-1, with 7 bases identical to TRBD1. This CDR3 region has 14 residues. Germline V gene lookup returns CDR1 LNHDA and CDR2 SQIVND (reference sequence). Unmatched junction bases numbered 6, after V lost 4 bases and J lost 4 bases. CDR3: CASSTWDRVTEAFF. DNA for the CDR3: TGTGCCAGTAGTACTTGGGACAGAGTCACTGAAGCTTTCTTT.

This CDR3 is CASRRQGNEQYF. The CDR3, as DNA: TGTGCCAGCAGGCGACAGGGGAACGAGCAGTACTTC. V and J are TRBV6-6 and TRBJ2-7; 8 bases are a match to TRBD1. V lost 6 bases and J lost 5; bases outside the gene matches: 3. The CDR3 length is 12 residues. CDR1 MNHNY and CDR2 SVGAGI come from the germline V gene (reference sequence).

V and J are TRBV29-1 and TRBJ1-4; D call uncertain. V was pared by 7 bases and J by 11 bases, with 14 bases between. The CDR3 totals 11 residues. The V gene's germline CDR1 is SQVTM and CDR2 ANQGSEA. The CDR3 region is CSGMEEEKLFF. For the CDR3, the DNA is TGCAGCGGGATGGAGGAGGAGAAACTGTTTTTT.